A selection of T cell receptor beta chains follows, all from one sample in a study of T cell changes during pregnancy in multiple sclerosis. Measured with immunoSEQ multiplex PCR; TCRdb has only the in-frame clones, and not every one. Altogether roughly 80,000 clones are present, 92% being singletons, with the ten largest covering 2.6%. This specimen consisted of peripheral blood, obtained before pregnancy. The source of these receptors is a female donor with multiple sclerosis, enrolled in a pregnancy study. The CDR3 runs from the conserved cysteine through the conserved F or W. A D gene is named only where the DNA matches it firmly. Part of the rows lack a size; the others show once, few, many or a class for expanded clones.

TRBV2	.	.	TRBJ2-2	TGTGCCAGCAGGAGGGGGTTGTCAGGGGAGCTGTTTTTT	CASRRGLSGELFF
TRBV29-1	TRBD1	.	TRBJ2-7	TGCAGCGTTACCGGGACAGGGATCGAGCAGTACTTC	CSVTGTGIEQYF
TRBV28	.	.	TRBJ1-2	TGTGCCAGCAAGGGCAGGGTCTATGGCTACACCTTC	CASKGRVYGYTF
TRBV15	.	once	TRBJ2-6	TGTGCCACCAGCAGAGATCAGCGGCATATCTCTGGGGCCAACGTCCTGACTTTC	CATSRDQRHISGANVLTF
TRBV6-5	TRBD1	.	TRBJ1-3	TGTGCCAGCGGAAACAGGGGGACTGGAAACACCATATATTTT	CASGNRGTGNTIYF
TRBV2	TRBD2	.	TRBJ2-5	TGTGCCACCGAGCGGGACGAAGAGACCCAGTACTTC	CATERDEETQYF
TRBV4-3	.	.	TRBJ1-2	TGCGCCAGCAGCCAGCGAACATCGGGCTATGGCTACACCTTC	CASSQRTSGYGYTF
TRBV30	.	.	TRBJ1-2	TGTGCCTGGAGTGGAGGGCAGGGGTCGGCCTATGGCTACACCTTC	CAWSGGQGSAYGYTF
TRBV14	TRBD2	.	TRBJ2-5	TGTGCCAGCAGCCAAGCCCGACTAGCCTTCGAGACCCAGTACTTC	CASSQARLAFETQYF
TRBV9	.	.	TRBJ2-5	TGTGCCAGCAGCGTTTCTGCGGGTGGTGAGACCCAGTACTTC	CASSVSAGGETQYF
TRBV28	.	.	TRBJ1-2	TGTGCCAGCGAATCAGGGTTTATCTATGGCTACACCTTC	CASESGFIYGYTF